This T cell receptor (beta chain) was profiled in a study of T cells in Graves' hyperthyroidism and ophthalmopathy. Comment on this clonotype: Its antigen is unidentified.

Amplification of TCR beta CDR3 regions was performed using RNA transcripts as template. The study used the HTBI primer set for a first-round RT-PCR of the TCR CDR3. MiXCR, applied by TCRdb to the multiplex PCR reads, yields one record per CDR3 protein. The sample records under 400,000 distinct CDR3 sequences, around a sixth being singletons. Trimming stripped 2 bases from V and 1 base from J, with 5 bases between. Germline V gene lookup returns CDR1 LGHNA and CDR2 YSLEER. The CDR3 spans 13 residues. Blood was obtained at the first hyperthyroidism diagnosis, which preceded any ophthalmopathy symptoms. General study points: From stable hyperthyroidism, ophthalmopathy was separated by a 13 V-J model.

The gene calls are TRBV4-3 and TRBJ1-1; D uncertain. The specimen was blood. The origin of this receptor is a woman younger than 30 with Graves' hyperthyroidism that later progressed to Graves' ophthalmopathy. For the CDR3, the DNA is TGCGCCAGCAGCCAAAACAGGAACACTGAAGCTTTCTTT. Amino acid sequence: CASSQNRNTEAFF.